These 17 T cell receptor beta chains share one sample of origin, sequenced in a study of blood T cell repertoires in COVID-19. Clones were read by immunoSEQ multiplex PCR, and TCRdb kept only the in-frame ones, dropping some. The sample gives 200,000 to 250,000 clones, 65% to 85% of which show up once; 3% is in the top ten. Sequenced: peripheral blood. All receptors derive from a woman aged 30 to 39 who had recovered from COVID-19.

The chain links TRBV19 to TRBJ1-5; maybe TRBD1 (5 bases). CDR1 is LNHDA, CDR2 SQIVND, per germline (reference sequence). The CDR3 has 13 residues. V gave up 6 bases and J gave up 7 bases, with 13 bases separating them. This chain's CDR3 is CASSAQEGQPQHF. Written as DNA, the CDR3 is TGTGCCAGTAGCGCACAGGAGGGGCAGCCCCAGCATTTT.

The chain carries TRBV5-1 and TRBJ2-7, with TRBD2 matching over 16 bases. The CDR3 loop spans 18 amino acids. Per germline, CDR1 SGHRS and CDR2 YFSETQ. The junction had 10 bases not matched to a gene; V was cut back by 4 bases and J by 3 bases. CDR3 amino acids: CASSGGTSGRAPNYEQYF. The CDR3 DNA reads TGCGCCAGCAGCGGCGGGACTAGCGGGAGGGCCCCTAACTACGAGCAGTACTTC. The full variable domain, with the rest looked up from reference TRBV5-1 and TRBJ2-7, is KAGVTQTPRYLIKTRGQQVTLSCSPISGHRSVSWYQQTPGQGLQFLFEYFSETQRNKGNFPGRFSGRQFSNSRSEMNVSTLELGDSALYLCASSGGTSGRAPNYEQYFGPGTRLTVT.

The chain links TRBV6-5 to TRBJ2-7; 11 positions agree with TRBD2. Germline trimming cut 5 bases from V and 6 bases from J; bases unmatched to any gene: 3. The CDR3 length is 13 residues. In germline, CDR1 is MNHEY, CDR2 SVGAGI. The CDR3 here is CASSRLAGTEQYF. CDR3 DNA sequence: TGTGCCAGCAGTAGACTAGCGGGAACCGAGCAGTACTTC.

This chain connects TRBV5-1 to TRBJ2-3; 12 nucleotides match TRBD2. This CDR3 contains 14 residues. With V trimmed by 3 bases and J by 5 bases, 1 base remained unmatched. Per the germline V gene, CDR1 is SGHRS and CDR2 is YFSETQ. CDR3 coding DNA: TGCGCCAGCAGCTCTAGCGGGAGGGGAGATACGCAGTATTTT. Translating gives CASSSSGRGDTQYF. The variable domain in full, with the rest retrieved from reference TRBV5-1 and TRBJ2-3, is KAGVTQTPRYLIKTRGQQVTLSCSPISGHRSVSWYQQTPGQGLQFLFEYFSETQRNKGNFPGRFSGRQFSNSRSEMNVSTLELGDSALYLCASSSSGRGDTQYFGPGTRLTVL.

The chain is built from TRBV2 and TRBJ2-2, with 8 bases identical to TRBD2. Per germline, CDR1 SNHLY and CDR2 FYNNEI. The junction had 17 bases not matched to a gene; V was cut back by 7 bases and J by 7 bases. This CDR3 spans 17 amino acids. CDR3 DNA sequence: TGTGCCAGCACCCCTATAGCTTACGGGAGGGAGAGCGGGGAGCTGTTTTTT. It specifies CASTPIAYGRESGELFF.

The V gene is TRBV6-4, the J gene TRBJ2-7, with TRBD2 matching 10 bases. Germline-derived CDR1 and CDR2 are MRHNA and SNTAGT. Trimming took 2 bases from V and 5 from J; bases not matched to a gene: 6. This CDR3 contains 15 residues. CDR3 in DNA: TGTGCCAGCAGTGACCAAGCGGGAGGGTCACACGAGCAGTACTTC. This translates into CASSDQAGGSHEQYF.

The chain links TRBV6-4 to TRBJ2-1; D is perhaps TRBD1 (5 bases). The V gene's germline CDR1 is MRHNA and CDR2 SNTAGT. There are 15 residues in the CDR3. With 3 bases removed from V and 1 base from J, the gap between germline ends came to 10 bases. CDR3 loop: CASSEFDSSYNEQFF. The CDR3 DNA is TGTGCCAGCAGTGAATTCGACAGTTCCTACAATGAGCAGTTCTTC.

J is TRBJ1-6 and V is TRBV7-9, with TRBD1 identical over 10 bases. V dropped 3 bases and J dropped 6; count of bases not matched to a gene: 8. Germline loops: CDR1 SEHNR, CDR2 FQNEAQ (reference sequence). This CDR3 comprises 17 residues. CDR3 sequence: CASSFSGTGAINSPLHF. Here the CDR3 DNA reads TGTGCCAGCAGCTTCTCCGGGACAGGGGCTATTAATTCACCCCTCCACTTT.

The chain combines TRBV7-3 with TRBJ2-7; TRBD2 aligns across 10 bases. The V segment lost 0 bases and the J segment 5 bases; nucleotides outside the gene matches: 4. Germline assignment: CDR1 SGHTA and CDR2 FQGTGA. The CDR3 is 15 amino acids. For the CDR3, the DNA is TGTGCCAGCAGCTTAACCCGTAGCGGGAGGCACGAGCAGTACTTC. This translates into CASSLTRSGRHEQYF.

V and J are TRBV30 and TRBJ2-5; D tentatively reads TRBD1 or TRBD2 (5 bases each). Germline V lookup: CDR1 GTSNPN, CDR2 SVGIG (reference sequence). There are 16 residues in the CDR3. Deletions cut 5 bases from V and 5 bases from J, with 24 bases between. In DNA, the CDR3 is TGTGCCTGGGGGGCCAGAGGGAGTCCCCTCGGGGAGACCCAGTACTTC. Translation: CAWGARGSPLGETQYF.

This clone is a singleton in its sample. CDR3 in amino acids: CASLLSGNTIYF. The CDR3 DNA is TGTGCTTCTTTACTCTCTGGAAACACCATATATTTT. The chain recombines TRBV30 with TRBJ1-3; no clear D. From germline, CDR1 is GTSNPN and CDR2 SVGIG (reference sequence). CDR3 length: 12 residues. Full variable domain (remainder filled in from reference TRBV30 and TRBJ1-3): SQTIHQWPATLVQPVGSPLSLECTVEGTSNPNLYWYRQAAGRGLQLLFYSVGIGQISSEVPQNLSASRPQDRQFILSSKKLLLSDSGFYLCASLLSGNTIYFGEGSWLTVV.

This chain connects TRBV6-5 to TRBJ2-4; 8 bases fit TRBD1. CDR1 and CDR2 (germline): MNHEY, SVGAGI. The CDR3 is 13 residues long. V shed 6 bases, J shed 7 bases, and the junction held 5 bases outside the gene matches. CDR3 sequence: CASRSGQGNIQYF. In nucleotides, the CDR3 is TGTGCCAGCAGGTCCGGACAGGGCAACATTCAGTACTTC.

The rearrangement links TRBV5-4 to TRBJ2-4; 7 bases align to TRBD2. This CDR3 is built from 15 residues. Germline assignment: CDR1 SGHNT and CDR2 YYREEE (reference sequence). V lost 3 bases and J lost 11; bases outside the gene matches: 14. The CDR3 sequence is CASSSLGAGLGVQYF. The CDR3 DNA reads TGTGCCAGCAGCTCCCTGGGAGCGGGATTGGGAGTTCAGTACTTC.

The chain uses TRBV28 and TRBJ1-1; D unclear. Germline CDR1 and CDR2: MDHEN and SYDVKM. The germline V and J ends were trimmed by 5 bases and 5 bases, with 12 bases remaining between them. The CDR3 is 13 residues long. As DNA, the CDR3 is TGTGCCAGCAGTCGCGCCCTGGAGACTGAAGCTTTCTTT. It encodes CASSRALETEAFF.

V and J are TRBV4-2 and TRBJ2-7, with 11 nucleotides matching TRBD2. The V gene's germline CDR1 is LGHNA and CDR2 YNFKEQ. The CDR3 length is 17 residues. V trimming: 0 bases; J trimming: 5 bases; junction bases outside the gene matches: 9. The CDR3 spells CASSQDVLAGVVNEQYF. In DNA form, the CDR3 reads TGTGCCAGCAGCCAAGATGTACTAGCGGGAGTAGTCAACGAGCAGTACTTC.

This chain links TRBV30 with TRBJ2-7; 7 bases are shared with TRBD2. This CDR3 has 14 amino acids. V lost 5 bases to trimming and J lost 0 bases; unmatched junction nucleotides: 7. Per germline, CDR1 GTSNPN and CDR2 SVGIG (reference sequence). The CDR3 coding sequence is TGTGCCTGGGGGGGAGGGTTCCGCTCCTACGAGCAGTACTTC. Its translation: CAWGGGFRSYEQYF.

J is TRBJ1-6 and V is TRBV30; 10 bases line up with TRBD1. Germline CDR1 GTSNPN, CDR2 SVGIG (reference sequence). This CDR3 is 13 amino acids long. J was trimmed by 13 bases and V by 1 base; bases with no gene match: 4. The CDR3 here is CAWSGTGGRPLHF. The CDR3 coding sequence is TGTGCCTGGAGTGGGACAGGGGGTCGGCCCCTCCACTTT.